A selection of T cell receptor beta chains follows, all from one sample in a study of T-cell memory formation after mild COVID-19. TCRdb re-called the 5' RACE reads with MiXCR, one entry per CDR3 protein. The table has a few hundred thousand distinct CDR3 sequences, under 25% seen once. The sample was PBMCs or a T cell subset sorted from them (not recorded which). All receptors come from a young man who had mild COVID-19 (a few samples of this study predate the infection). Cell type and time point are not known. Both conserved end residues are part of each CDR3. The order of the fields is clone size, D gene, V gene, J gene, CDR3 DNA, CDR3 protein. The D gene is left open where the match is weak. Some rows have no size entry. The others give once, few or many, or a class for an expanded clone.

size: -; D: TRBD2; V: TRBV12-3/TRBV12-4; J: TRBJ2-1; DNA: TGTGCCAGCAGTTCCGACCCTGGGACTAGCGGGGGAGATAATGAGCAGTTCTTC; CDR3: CASSSDPGTSGGDNEQFF
size: few; D: TRBD2; V: TRBV28; J: TRBJ2-1; DNA: TGTGCCAGCAGTCCCCCGGGGGGGGCACTAAGGCAGTTCTTC; CDR3: CASSPPGGALRQFF
size: -; D: TRBD1; V: TRBV2; J: TRBJ1-1; DNA: TGTGCCAGCATTTCAGACAGGGGAACTGAAGCTTTCTTT; CDR3: CASISDRGTEAFF
size: few; D: -; V: TRBV12-3/TRBV12-4; J: TRBJ1-1; DNA: TGTGCCAGCAGTTTCACAATGGGAACAGCTTTCTTT; CDR3: CASSFTMGTAFF
size: few; D: TRBD2; V: TRBV5-1; J: TRBJ2-3; DNA: TGCGCCAGCAGCTTGGAAGGGACTAGCGGGGGCCTTAGCACAGATACGCAGTATTTT; CDR3: CASSLEGTSGGLSTDTQYF
size: few; D: TRBD2; V: TRBV3-1; J: TRBJ2-7; DNA: TGTGCCAGCAGCTCTAGCGGGGGCTCCTACGAGCAGTACTTC; CDR3: CASSSSGGSYEQYF
size: -; D: -; V: TRBV11-2; J: TRBJ2-5; DNA: TGTGCCAGCAGCTTATATGGCCAAGAGACCCAGTACTTC; CDR3: CASSLYGQETQYF
size: few; D: -; V: TRBV18; J: TRBJ2-3; DNA: TGTGCCAGCTCACCAACCAAAGCAACAGATACGCAGTATTTT; CDR3: CASSPTKATDTQYF
size: -; D: TRBD1; V: TRBV10-2; J: TRBJ2-7; DNA: TGCGCCAGCAGTGCCGGACAGGGTGACAACGAGCAGTACTTC; CDR3: CASSAGQGDNEQYF
size: -; D: -; V: TRBV11-3; J: TRBJ1-1; DNA: TGTGCCAGCAGCTTGGGGCAGGGGACCAACACTGAAGCTTTCTTT; CDR3: CASSLGQGTNTEAFF
size: -; D: -; V: TRBV5-1; J: TRBJ1-2; DNA: TGCGCCAGCAGCTTGGACACGCTTAACTATGGCTACACCTTC; CDR3: CASSLDTLNYGYTF
size: few; D: -; V: TRBV14; J: TRBJ1-2; DNA: TGTGCCAGCAGCCCACAACAGGGAAGCGATGGCTACACCTTC; CDR3: CASSPQQGSDGYTF
size: -; D: TRBD1; V: TRBV14; J: TRBJ1-1; DNA: TGTGCCAGCAGCGTACAGGGGAGGGCCACTGAAGCTTTCTTT; CDR3: CASSVQGRATEAFF
size: -; D: -; V: TRBV4-3; J: TRBJ2-5; DNA: TGCGCCAGCAGCCCGACTAGTAGGACGGGGGAGACCCAGTACTTC; CDR3: CASSPTSRTGETQYF
size: -; D: TRBD1; V: TRBV12-3/TRBV12-4; J: TRBJ2-1; DNA: TGTGCCAGCACCCCGCCGGGACAGGGAAACAATGAGCAGTTCTTC; CDR3: CASTPPGQGNNEQFF
size: few; D: -; V: TRBV27; J: TRBJ1-2; DNA: TGTGCCAGCAGTTACGGGACACCCAAGTCTGGCTACACCTTC; CDR3: CASSYGTPKSGYTF
size: -; D: -; V: TRBV7-9; J: TRBJ2-2; DNA: TGTGCCAGCAGCTACGGTGCGAACACCGGGGAGCTGTTTTTT; CDR3: CASSYGANTGELFF
size: few; D: TRBD2; V: TRBV4-2; J: TRBJ2-4; DNA: TGTGCCAGCAGCCAAGAATCGGGGGGGCTCTTGGTAGCCAAAAACATTCAGTACTTC; CDR3: CASSQESGGLLVAKNIQYF
size: -; D: -; V: TRBV5-6; J: TRBJ1-3; DNA: TGTGCCAGCAGCCGGACGTCGGGAAACACCATATATTTT; CDR3: CASSRTSGNTIYF
size: few; D: TRBD2; V: TRBV7-3; J: TRBJ2-1; DNA: TGTGCCAGCAGCCGCCGTCCTAGCGGGGAGGACAATGAGCAGTTCTTC; CDR3: CASSRRPSGEDNEQFF
size: few; D: TRBD1; V: TRBV7-2; J: TRBJ2-1; DNA: TGTGCCAGCAACCAGGGGGCGCTCGGGCAGTTCTTC; CDR3: CASNQGALGQFF
size: few; D: TRBD1; V: TRBV7-8; J: TRBJ2-7; DNA: TGTGCCAGCAGCTTAGGTCGACAGGGGGTTTACGAGCAGTACTTC; CDR3: CASSLGRQGVYEQYF